This TCR beta chain was documented in a study of cytomegalovirus exposure and HLA in healthy donors. Donors likely had unrecorded immune exposures despite being nominally healthy when sampled. As regards this clone: Its target is unknown.

V dropped 6 bases and J dropped 0; count of bases not matched to a gene: 7. Germline assignment: CDR1 MNHNS and CDR2 SASEGT. This CDR3 is built from 15 residues. Primers: 60 Vbeta forward and 13 Jbeta reverse. TCRdb keeps only in-frame clones here, not all; method: immunoSEQ multiplex PCR. The data show 85,000 to 95,000 clones, approximately 7.6% seen once. The study, taken as a whole, reports: Donors belonging to an Asian-associated ancestry cluster reportedly showed fewer N-insertions in productive TCRs than the roughly 670-donor mean, according to what a later analysis found.

The sequence derives from a man aged 45-65 years in good health and CMV-seronegative. Sequences were obtained from PBMCs. The chain has TRBV6-1 and TRBJ2-7; 8 positions match TRBD1. Here the CDR3 DNA reads TGTGCCAGCAGCTTGACAGGGGCCAACTCCTACGAGCAGTACTTC. Its translation: CASSLTGANSYEQYF.